This TCR beta chain was documented in a study of T cells in Graves' hyperthyroidism and ophthalmopathy (dated by TCRdb to about 2019). Background for the entire study: Peripheral blood samples were taken at initial diagnosis, before any treatment was given. Thyroid tissue and blood T-cell repertoires from six Graves' hyperthyroidism patients were also compared in the study. To identify distinguishing TCR V-J signatures, a discovery cohort of some 100 patients was used, comprising fewer than 45 with Graves' ophthalmopathy and around 57 with stable Graves' hyperthyroidism. The paper reports TCR Vbeta CDR3 sequencing of fewer than 150 peripheral blood samples: approximately 43 ophthalmopathy, 75 to 80 hyperthyroidism and around 17 progressor patients. The approximately 100 discovery patients were randomly split 7:3 into training and test sets. Prospective prediction of ophthalmopathy was tested in an independent validation cohort consisting of some 19 hyperthyroidism patients and about 17 patients who later progressed to ophthalmopathy. After blood sampling, hyperthyroidism patients were treated with methimazole at a starting dose of 30 mg daily, and ophthalmopathy patients were treated with high-dose intravenous methylprednisolone.

Amplification of TCR beta CDR3 regions was carried out from RNA transcripts. For the first round of RT-PCR on the TCR CDR3, the HTBI primer set was used together with the Qiagen OneStep RT-PCR kit. Libraries were constructed in a second round of multiplex PCR, after which size selection and purification were carried out. Libraries were sequenced paired-end with 100 bp reads on an Illumina HiSeq2000. The original methods were these. SOAPnuke was used to process the raw data, throwing out any read that contained adapters or uncalled bases, had a mean Phred below 15, or lacked an exact constant-primer or identifier match. COPE v1.2.5 was used to merge the high-quality paired reads, and each unique nucleotide sequence was defined as a clonotype. Clonotypes were aligned to IMGT TRBV, TRBD and TRBJ reference segments using MiTCR v1.1. Only V-J combinations with frequency above 0.0001, covering 99% to 99.2% of repertoires, were analysed. A TCS score was defined as the ratio of F50 (clonal expansion) to E x V (chaos), with BLOSUM62-based TCRdist applied between CDR3 peptides within each V-J. Welch's t-statistics and random forest reduced roughly 500 V-J features to 10 to 15, which were used in a naive Bayes classifier (R e1071). TCRdb reprocessing: public reads trimmed at Q25 with fastp, clones called with MiXCR, in-frame beta chains kept. For every CDR3 protein sequence, its rows merge into one entry that carries the most common genes and DNA. V and J calls and clone size were set by TCRdb, not the authors. This sample holds hundreds of thousands of distinct CDR3 sequences; around 14% were observed only once. The top ten constitute 5.5% to 7.5% of the sample.

The hyperthyroidism patients were between 18 and 65 years old and newly diagnosed, with a disease duration of less than 2 months. Any patient with an uncontrolled infection, another autoimmune disease, pregnancy or lactation was excluded. Clinical symptoms, serum thyroxine and TRAb, thyroid ultrasound, and orbital computed tomography formed the basis for the diagnoses. Blood from progressor patients was drawn when they were first diagnosed with hyperthyroidism, before any ophthalmopathy symptoms appeared. PBMCs were isolated from 8 to 10 ml of fresh peripheral blood by Ficoll-Paque density gradient centrifugation. Patients classed as progressors first received a Graves' hyperthyroidism diagnosis and then went on to develop ophthalmopathy during follow-up. Trizol reagent was used to extract total RNA, and RNA quality was then checked on an Agilent 2100 Bioanalyzer. This clonotype came up many times. Its antigen target is currently unknown. Base-call qualities are not available, and no considerably larger clone is one nucleotide away.

What the study reported, not specific to this receptor: Blood samples also contained most of the expanded thyroid clonotypes (frequency above 0.001), which suggests that blood repertoires may reflect thyroid immune responses. During validation, the model predicted progression to ophthalmopathy a median of around 6 months ahead of onset, with roughly 65% sensitivity and less than 85% specificity. Sample size was not statistically predetermined, and blinding of investigators to group allocation was not performed. A model built on a 13 V-J signature distinguished ophthalmopathy from stable hyperthyroidism, reaching 87.88% sensitivity and under 84% specificity in cross-validation and 80%/75% in testing.

Looking up the germline V gene yields CDR1 SGHTA and CDR2 FQGNSA. Its CDR3 holds 14 amino acids, cysteine through phenylalanine. Just the 42-base CDR3 DNA is kept, in frame starting at base 1. Trimming leaves V shorter by 5 bases and J shorter by 3 bases, with the junction holding 6 bases beyond the gene matches. This chain joins TRBV7-2 to TRBJ2-5; the junction holds 7 bases that match TRBD1. The sample consisted of blood. This clonotype was obtained from a woman between 25 and 40 years old with Graves' hyperthyroidism that later progressed to Graves' ophthalmopathy. The DNA sequence is TGTGCCAGCAGCATCGGACAGGTCAAAGAGACCCAGTACTTC. Protein translation: CASSIGQVKETQYF.